These 17 T cell receptor beta chains originate from one sample sequenced in a study of blood T cell repertoires in COVID-19. The assay was immunoSEQ multiplex PCR, and TCRdb's table has in-frame clones only and misses some. This sample has 200,000 to 250,000 clones; 70% to 85% occur once, and the top ten carry approximately 15%. The sequenced sample consisted of PBMCs or T cells enriched from blood (not recorded which). These receptors were taken from a man between 40 and 49 years old who had recovered from COVID-19.

CDR3 in amino acids: CASSPLSETQYF. As DNA, the CDR3 is TGTGCCAGCTCACCTTTATCTGAGACCCAGTACTTC. V usage is TRBV18 and J usage is TRBJ2-5, with D unclear. Germline loops: CDR1 KGHSH, CDR2 LQKENI. This CDR3 is 12 amino acids long. V was pared by 3 bases and J by 5 bases, with 7 bases between.

The chain has TRBV28 and TRBJ2-3, with D hard to call. Germline assignment: CDR1 MDHEN and CDR2 SYDVKM. CDR3 length: 11 residues. The CDR3, as DNA: TGTTCTCCTACCCGCACAGATACGCAGTATTTT. Protein: CSPTRTDTQYF.

This clone was counted only a few times. The chain couples TRBV3-1 (or the pseudogene TRBV3-2) to TRBJ2-7, with 8 nucleotides matching TRBD1. Germline trimming cut 3 bases from V and 0 bases from J; bases unmatched to any gene: 7. The CDR3 sequence is 16 residues long. Germline V gene sequence: CDR1 LGHDT, CDR2 YNNKEL (reference sequence). The CDR3 DNA follows: TGTGCCAGCAGCCAGGACCGGACAGGGCCCTCCTACGAGCAGTACTTC. The encoded protein is CASSQDRTGPSYEQYF.

The rearrangement links TRBV7-9 to TRBJ1-1; D not resolved. Trimming removed 7 bases at V and 1 base at J, with 10 bases between. The CDR3 is made up of 13 amino acids. CDR1 is SEHNR, CDR2 FQNEAQ, per germline (reference sequence). The CDR3 DNA reads as TGTGCCAGCACCCTTCAGGAGAACACTGAAGCTTTCTTT. Its protein is CASTLQENTEAFF.

The chain joins TRBV2 to TRBJ1-2; no firm D call. Trimming removed 10 bases at V and 6 bases at J, with 18 bases between. CDR3 size: 13 residues. Per the germline V gene, CDR1 is SNHLY and CDR2 is FYNNEI. CDR3 sequence reads: CATEAEGRDGYTF. The CDR3 DNA reads TGTGCCACCGAGGCTGAGGGTCGGGATGGCTACACCTTC.

The chain employs TRBV4-1 and TRBJ1-2, with D uncertain. V was cut by 4 bases and J by 2 bases, with 11 bases left in between. Germline V lookup: CDR1 MGHRA, CDR2 YSYEKL. This CDR3 contains 14 residues. The chain's CDR3 is CASSPAGKNYGYTF. As DNA, the CDR3 is TGCGCCAGCAGCCCGGCAGGCAAAAACTATGGCTACACCTTC.

V is TRBV24-1 and J is TRBJ1-5; the D is unclear. CDR3 size: 15 residues. V was trimmed by 2 bases and J by 6 bases, leaving 13 bases between them. Germline-derived CDR1 and CDR2 are KGHDR and SFDVKD. Here the CDR3 DNA reads TGTGCCACCAGTGATTCGAGGGAAGGTGGTCAGCCCCAGCATTTT. Translated, it gives CATSDSREGGQPQHF.

The V call is TRBV12-5, the J call TRBJ2-3; 7 bases map to TRBD2. J lost 3 bases, V lost 4 bases, and 10 bases had no gene match. The CDR3 has 16 residues. Looked up from germline, CDR1 is LGHNT and CDR2 is FRNRAP. Written as DNA, the CDR3 is TGTGCTAGTGGTTGGTCCAGCGGGGAGATGACAGATACGCAGTATTTT. It translates to CASGWSSGEMTDTQYF.

DNA of the CDR3: TGTGCCAGCGGAGGGACTAGCGGGGTCGGGGAGCTGTTTTTT. This encodes CASGGTSGVGELFF. V gene TRBV5-6 combines with J gene TRBJ2-2, with 13 bases lining up with TRBD2. The CDR3 is 14 amino acids. Germline values: CDR1 SGHDT, CDR2 YYEEEE. Trimming at V came to 7 bases and at J to 7 bases, leaving 4 bases not matched to a gene.

The chain is built from TRBV28 and TRBJ1-2, with D unclear. V lost 7 bases to trimming and J lost 8 bases, with 20 bases between them. There are 14 residues in the CDR3. Germline-derived CDR1 and CDR2 are MDHEN and SYDVKM. The CDR3 nucleotides are TGTGCCAGCAACAACCCCTCGGGAAAACCCGGCTACACCTTC. This codes for CASNNPSGKPGYTF.

The rearrangement links TRBV30 to TRBJ1-2; D might be TRBD1 (5 bases). CDR1 and CDR2 (germline): GTSNPN, SVGIG (reference sequence). CDR3 length: 12 amino acids. V lost 4 bases, J lost 3 bases, and 9 bases lay in between. In DNA, the CDR3 is TGTGCCTGGACAGACAGATACTATGGCTACACCTTC. Amino acids: CAWTDRYYGYTF.

The chain uses TRBV5-8 and TRBJ1-5; TRBD1 matches at 9 bases. The V gene's germline CDR1 is SGHTS and CDR2 YDEGEE. The CDR3 spans 13 residues. After removal of 4 bases from V and 6 bases from J, the junction contained 2 bases not matched to a gene. The CDR3 here is CASSPTGGQPQHF. Here the CDR3 DNA reads TGTGCCAGCAGCCCGACAGGGGGTCAGCCCCAGCATTTT.

The chain carries TRBV4-1 and TRBJ1-4; weak D call: TRBD1 (6 bases). The length of the CDR3 is 16 residues. CDR1 is MGHRA, CDR2 YSYEKL, per germline. V was trimmed by 2 bases and J by 0 bases, leaving 10 bases between them. CDR3 amino acids: CASSQPGTSTNEKLFF. CDR3 coding DNA: TGCGCCAGCAGCCAACCGGGGACATCAACTAATGAAAAACTGTTTTTT.

The chain links TRBV3-1 (or the pseudogene TRBV3-2) to TRBJ2-2; 8 positions match TRBD1. There are 15 residues in the CDR3. V trimming: 0 bases; J trimming: 9 bases; junction bases outside the gene matches: 6. Germline CDR1 is LGHDT and CDR2 is YNNKEL (reference sequence). The CDR3 region has the DNA TGTGCCAGCAGCCAAGAACGGACAGGGATCAGGGAGCTGTTTTTT. It encodes CASSQERTGIRELFF.

This rearrangement joins TRBV15 to TRBJ2-3; D unresolved. This CDR3 is 11 amino acids long. V was trimmed by 3 bases and J by 11 bases, leaving 9 bases between them. In germline, CDR1 is LNHNV, CDR2 YYDKDF (reference sequence). DNA of the CDR3: TGTGCCACCAGCAGGGAGAATGAGCAGTATTTT. Translated, it gives CATSRENEQYF.

This clone was detected once. The chain is built from TRBV30 and TRBJ1-1; 10 bases match TRBD1. This CDR3 spans 14 amino acids. Germline V gene sequence: CDR1 GTSNPN, CDR2 SVGIG (reference sequence). V dropped 5 bases and J dropped 10; count of bases not matched to a gene: 13. CDR3 bases: TGTGCCTGGGTCCCCGGGACAGGGGCCTTGGGAGCTTTCTTT. Its protein is CAWVPGTGALGAFF.

This clone appeared a few times. V is TRBV6-6 and J is TRBJ2-7; TRBD1 matches 7 bases. J gave up 6 bases and V 6 bases, and 5 bases lay outside the gene matches. The CDR3 is 12 amino acids. The germline gives CDR1 MNHNY, CDR2 SVGAGI (reference sequence). CDR3 DNA sequence: TGTGCCAGCAGCAACAGGGGCGGCGAGCAGTACTTC. Protein: CASSNRGGEQYF.